This TCR beta chain was profiled in a study of T cells in localized non-small cell lung cancer. The sample holds one count of this clone. Its antigen is as yet unknown. Study conclusions and caveats: Tumor showed lower T cell clonality than uninvolved adjacent lung, where it was highest. Appearances in adjacent lung were noted for a median approximately 58 of the top 100 tumor clones. Greater T cell density in blood accompanied longer overall survival. Heterogeneity is still possible, as just one tumor region was sequenced.

Per germline, CDR1 GTSNPN and CDR2 SVGIG (reference sequence). V was clipped by 5 bases and J by 6 bases; unmatched bases: 5. This CDR3 has 13 residues. Sequenced by immunoSEQ multiplex PCR; TCRdb stores in-frame clones only, minus some. The profile covers about 21,000 clones, with around 83% appearing a single time and about 4% taken by the ten largest. The sample in question was peripheral blood, obtained before any cancer treatment. The V call is TRBV30, the J call TRBJ2-2; 8 nucleotides align to TRBD1. The sequence derives from a man between 35 and 75 years old with stage I lung adenocarcinoma. CDR3 bases: TGTGCCTGGTTGAGACAGGGGTCCGGGGAGCTGTTTTTT. This gives the protein CAWLRQGSGELFF.